This TCR beta chain was retrieved from a study of Graves' ophthalmopathy and Graves' hyperthyroidism. The sequenced template was RNA, covering the TCR beta CDR3 region. Investigators did first-round RT-PCR with HTBI primers, then second-round multiplex PCR. TCRdb reprocessed the multiplex PCR reads with MiXCR, giving one entry per CDR3 protein. This repertoire shows 600,000 to 700,000 distinct CDR3 sequences, approximately 39% found once; its top ten account for 2.5% to 3.5%. The CDR3 sequence is 16 residues long. V lost 6 bases and J 2 bases, leaving 18 bases between the germline ends. The V gene's germline CDR1 is SNHLY and CDR2 FYNNEI.

This receptor was taken from an adult man with Graves' ophthalmopathy. Sequenced input: peripheral blood. The chain is built from TRBV2 and TRBJ2-3; D might be TRBD1 (6 bases). The CDR3 region is CASSDVQGFPTDTQYF. CDR3 nucleotides: TGTGCCAGCAGCGACGTACAGGGATTCCCCACAGATACGCAGTATTTT.